The 8 T cell receptor beta chains given below trace back to one sample, sequenced in a study of CD8+ T cells in alopecia areata. cDNA prepared by RNA extraction and subsequent reverse transcription served as the template for sequencing. The data were produced by immunoSEQ multiplex PCR, yet TCRdb's version contains in-frame clones alone and is incomplete. This sample yields about 150,000 clones, of which about 54% are seen a single time; approximately 4.3% belongs to the top ten. Sequencing was performed on CD4+ T cells sorted from blood. These receptors were obtained from a human donor in good health.

The V gene is TRBV29-1, the J gene TRBJ2-5; D call uncertain. From germline, CDR1 is SQVTM and CDR2 ANQGSEA. The CDR3 length is 10 residues. V lost 5 bases to trimming and J lost 3 bases, with 4 bases between them. The DNA for the CDR3 is TGCAGCGTTAAAAAAGAGACCCAGTACTTC. This sequence encodes CSVKKETQYF.

V is TRBV6-5 and J is TRBJ2-1, with a tentative D call TRBD2 (6 bases). This CDR3 region has 14 residues. Between the trimmed V and J ends, which lost 7 bases and 8 bases, there was a span of 18 bases. Germline CDR1 MNHEY, CDR2 SVGAGI. The CDR3 DNA sequence: TGTGCCAGCAAAGTCGGCCGGGAGTGGGATGAGCAGTTCTTC. Amino acids: CASKVGREWDEQFF.

The rearrangement joins TRBV27 to TRBJ2-6, with no clear D. CDR3 length equals 19 residues. Germline V gene sequence: CDR1 MNHEY, CDR2 SMNVEV (reference sequence). The ends were cut back, 3 bases at V and 1 base at J, with 19 bases in the middle. CDR3 protein: CASSFRTIPDRSGANVLTF. The CDR3 DNA reads TGTGCCAGCAGTTTTCGGACGATCCCGGATCGGTCTGGGGCCAACGTCCTGACTTTC.

This clone appeared a single time. This chain links TRBV5-1 with TRBJ2-5, with a tentative D call TRBD2 (5 bases). V was cut by 3 bases and J by 1 base, with 13 bases left in between. Germline V gene data show CDR1 as SGHRS and CDR2 as YFSETQ. The CDR3 is 15 amino acids. The CDR3, as DNA: TGCGCCAGCAGCTCGAGCGGACTTATCCAAGAGACCCAGTACTTC. It specifies CASSSSGLIQETQYF.

The chain employs TRBV5-1 and TRBJ2-5; no reliable D call. There are 11 residues in the CDR3. Germline V gives CDR1 SGHRS, CDR2 YFSETQ. The V gene lost 9 bases and the J gene lost 3 bases, with 9 bases spanning the gap. The CDR3 DNA sequence: TGCGCCACGCCTATGGAAGAGACCCAGTACTTC. It codes for CATPMEETQYF.

This clone was observed a few times. The chain is built from TRBV12-5 and TRBJ2-7, with D possibly matching TRBD1 (5 bases). Trimming left V 5 bases short and J 4 bases short, with 9 bases between. CDR1 is LGHNT and CDR2 is FRNRAP in the germline V gene. This CDR3 has 12 residues. The CDR3 here is CASGPGIYEQYF. The CDR3 bases are TGTGCTAGTGGTCCAGGGATATACGAGCAGTACTTC. The full variable domain, in which reference TRBV12-5 and TRBJ2-7 provide the parts outside the CDR3, is DARVTQTPRHKVTEMGQEVTMRCQPILGHNTVFWYRQTMMQGLELLAYFRNRAPLDDSGMPKDRFSAEMPDATLATLKIQPSEPRDSAVYFCASGPGIYEQYFGPGTRLTVT.

The chain recombines TRBV15 with TRBJ1-2; weak D call: TRBD1 (6 bases). Trimming cost V 0 bases and J 5 bases, with 13 bases left between them. The CDR3 covers 15 residues. The germline V gene encodes CDR1 LNHNV and CDR2 YYDKDF (reference sequence). This CDR3 is CATSRERTVGYGYTF. The CDR3 DNA is TGTGCCACCAGCAGAGAGAGGACAGTGGGGTATGGCTACACCTTC. Variable domain in full (rest from reference TRBV15 and TRBJ1-2): DAMVIQNPRYQVTQFGKPVTLSCSQTLNHNVMYWYQQKSSQAPKLLFHYYDKDFNNEADTPDNFQSRRPNTSFCFLDIRSPGLGDTAMYLCATSRERTVGYGYTFGSGTRLTVV.

This chain links TRBV5-1 with TRBJ1-3; the match to TRBD1 covers 7 bases. Per germline, CDR1 SGHRS and CDR2 YFSETQ. Losses at the gene ends were 4 bases for V and 2 bases for J; bases not matched to a gene: 9. This CDR3 region has 16 residues. The CDR3 region has the DNA TGCGCCAGCAGCCAACAGGGGAATAACGCTGGAAACACCATATATTTT. Its translation is CASSQQGNNAGNTIYF.